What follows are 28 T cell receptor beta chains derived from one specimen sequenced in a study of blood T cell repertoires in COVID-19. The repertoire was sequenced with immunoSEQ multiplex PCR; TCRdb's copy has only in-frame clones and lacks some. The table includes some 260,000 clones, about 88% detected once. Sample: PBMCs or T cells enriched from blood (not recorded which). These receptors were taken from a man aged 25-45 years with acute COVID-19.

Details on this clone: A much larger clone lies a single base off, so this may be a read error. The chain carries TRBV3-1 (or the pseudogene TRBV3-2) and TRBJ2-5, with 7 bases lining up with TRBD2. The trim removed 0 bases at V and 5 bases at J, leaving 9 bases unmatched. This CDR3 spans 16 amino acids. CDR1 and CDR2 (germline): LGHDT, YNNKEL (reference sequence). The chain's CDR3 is CASSQDPAGRSETQYF. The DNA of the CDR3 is TGTGCCAGCAGCCAAGACCCAGCGGGGAGGTCGGAGACCCAGTACTTC.

Written as DNA, the CDR3 is TGCGCCAGCAGCTTCGACAGCAACTATGGCTACACCTTC. Amino acid sequence: CASSFDSNYGYTF. The chain has TRBV5-1 and TRBJ1-2, with D maybe TRBD1 (5 bases). CDR3 size: 13 residues. Trimming removed 2 bases at V and 2 bases at J, with 7 bases between. Looked up from germline, CDR1 is SGHRS and CDR2 is YFSETQ. The full variable domain, its missing parts supplied by reference TRBV5-1 and TRBJ1-2, is KAGVTQTPRYLIKTRGQQVTLSCSPISGHRSVSWYQQTPGQGLQFLFEYFSETQRNKGNFPGRFSGRQFSNSRSEMNVSTLELGDSALYLCASSFDSNYGYTFGSGTRLTVV.

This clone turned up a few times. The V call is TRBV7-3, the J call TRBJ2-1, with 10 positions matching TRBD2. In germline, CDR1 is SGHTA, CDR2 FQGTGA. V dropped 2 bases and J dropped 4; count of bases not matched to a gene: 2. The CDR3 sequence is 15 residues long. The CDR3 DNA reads TGTGCCAGCAGCTTACAAGCGGGAGGGTACAATGAGCAGTTCTTC. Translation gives CASSLQAGGYNEQFF.

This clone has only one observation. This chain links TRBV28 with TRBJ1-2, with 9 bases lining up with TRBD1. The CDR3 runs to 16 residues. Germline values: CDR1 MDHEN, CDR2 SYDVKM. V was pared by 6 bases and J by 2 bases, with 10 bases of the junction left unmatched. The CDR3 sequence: CASRTPPGQGNYGYTF. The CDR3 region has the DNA TGTGCCAGCAGAACTCCGCCTGGACAGGGGAACTATGGCTACACCTTC.

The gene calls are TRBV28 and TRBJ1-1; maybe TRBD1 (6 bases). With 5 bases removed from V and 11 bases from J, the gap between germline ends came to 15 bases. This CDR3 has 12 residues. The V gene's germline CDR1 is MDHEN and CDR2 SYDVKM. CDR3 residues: CASSPHRVRAFF. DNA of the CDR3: TGTGCCAGCAGTCCACACAGGGTGAGGGCTTTCTTT.

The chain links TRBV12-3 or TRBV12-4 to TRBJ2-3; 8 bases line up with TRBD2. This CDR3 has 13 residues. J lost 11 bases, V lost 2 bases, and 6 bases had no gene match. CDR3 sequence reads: CASSLPPLAGQYF. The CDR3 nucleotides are TGTGCCAGCAGTTTACCCCCTCTAGCGGGGCAGTATTTT.

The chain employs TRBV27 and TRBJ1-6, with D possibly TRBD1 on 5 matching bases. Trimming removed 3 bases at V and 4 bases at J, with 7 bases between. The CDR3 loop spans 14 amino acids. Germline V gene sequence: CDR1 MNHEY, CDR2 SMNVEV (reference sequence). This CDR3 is CASSLEGYNSPLHF. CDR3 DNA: TGTGCCAGCAGTTTGGAGGGGTATAATTCACCCCTCCACTTT.

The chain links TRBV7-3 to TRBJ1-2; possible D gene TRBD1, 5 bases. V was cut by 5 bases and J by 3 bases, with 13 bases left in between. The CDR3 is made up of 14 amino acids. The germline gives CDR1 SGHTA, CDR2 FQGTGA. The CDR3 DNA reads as TGTGCCAGCAGCCCCGGGGGATCATACTATGGCTACACCTTC. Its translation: CASSPGGSYYGYTF.

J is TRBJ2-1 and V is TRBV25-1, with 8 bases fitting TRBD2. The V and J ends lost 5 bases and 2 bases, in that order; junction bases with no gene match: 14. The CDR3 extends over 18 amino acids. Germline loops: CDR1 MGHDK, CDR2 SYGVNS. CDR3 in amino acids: CASSPDPGAGGTYNEQFF. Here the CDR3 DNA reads TGTGCCAGCAGTCCAGATCCCGGGGCGGGAGGCACCTACAATGAGCAGTTCTTC. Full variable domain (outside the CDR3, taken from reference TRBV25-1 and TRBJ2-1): EADIYQTPRYLVIGTGKKITLECSQTMGHDKMYWYQQDPGMELHLIHYSYGVNSTEKGDLSSESTVSRIRTEHFPLTLESARPSHTSQYLCASSPDPGAGGTYNEQFFGPGTRLTVL.

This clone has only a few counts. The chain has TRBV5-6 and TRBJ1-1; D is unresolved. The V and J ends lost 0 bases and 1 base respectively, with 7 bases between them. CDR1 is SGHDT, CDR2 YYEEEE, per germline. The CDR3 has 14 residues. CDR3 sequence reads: CASSLGEWNTEAFF. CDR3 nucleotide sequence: TGTGCCAGCAGCTTGGGGGAGTGGAACACTGAAGCTTTCTTT.

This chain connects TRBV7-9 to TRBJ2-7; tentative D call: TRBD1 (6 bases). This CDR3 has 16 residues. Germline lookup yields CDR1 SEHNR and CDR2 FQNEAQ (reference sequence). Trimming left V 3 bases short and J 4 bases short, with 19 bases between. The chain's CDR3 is CASSFSLGQFSYEQYV. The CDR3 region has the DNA TGTGCCAGCAGCTTCTCTCTAGGACAGTTCTCTTACGAGCAGTACGTC.

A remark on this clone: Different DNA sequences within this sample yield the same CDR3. In nucleotides, the CDR3 is TGTGCCAGCAGCCAAGCGGCGGGGAACACTGAAGCTTTCTTT. It specifies CASSQAAGNTEAFF. The V gene is TRBV3-1 (or the pseudogene TRBV3-2), the J gene TRBJ1-1; D is uncertain. Trimming cost V 1 base and J 1 base, with 7 bases left between them. The germline gives CDR1 LGHDT, CDR2 YNNKEL (reference sequence). The length of the CDR3 is 14 residues.

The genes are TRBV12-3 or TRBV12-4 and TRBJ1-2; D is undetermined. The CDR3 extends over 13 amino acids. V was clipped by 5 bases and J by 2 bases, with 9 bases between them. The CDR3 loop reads CASSPTMNYGYTF. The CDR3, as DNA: TGTGCCAGCAGTCCAACAATGAACTATGGCTACACCTTC.

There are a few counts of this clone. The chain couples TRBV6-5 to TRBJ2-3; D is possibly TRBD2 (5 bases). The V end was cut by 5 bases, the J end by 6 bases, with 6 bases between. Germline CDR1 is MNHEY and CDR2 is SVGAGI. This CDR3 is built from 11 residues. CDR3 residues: CASSRGDTQYF. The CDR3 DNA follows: TGTGCCAGCAGTCGGGGTGATACGCAGTATTTT.

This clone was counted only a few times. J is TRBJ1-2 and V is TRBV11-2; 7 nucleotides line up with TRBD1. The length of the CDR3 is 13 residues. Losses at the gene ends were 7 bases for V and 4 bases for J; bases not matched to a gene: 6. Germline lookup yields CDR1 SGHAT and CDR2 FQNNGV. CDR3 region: CASNTGETYGYTF. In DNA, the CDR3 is TGTGCCAGCAACACAGGGGAGACCTATGGCTACACCTTC.

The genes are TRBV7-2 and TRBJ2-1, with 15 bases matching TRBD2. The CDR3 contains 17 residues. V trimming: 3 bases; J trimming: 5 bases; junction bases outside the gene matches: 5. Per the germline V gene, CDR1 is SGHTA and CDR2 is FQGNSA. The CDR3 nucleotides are TGTGCCAGCAGCTTGAGGACTAGCGGGAGGGGAAACAATGAGCAGTTCTTC. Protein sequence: CASSLRTSGRGNNEQFF. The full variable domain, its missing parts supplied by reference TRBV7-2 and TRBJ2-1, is GAGVSQSPSNKVTEKGKDVELRCDPISGHTALYWYRQSLGQGLEFLIYFQGNSAPDKSGLPSDRFSAERTGGSVSTLTIQRTQQEDSAVYLCASSLRTSGRGNNEQFFGPGTRLTVL.

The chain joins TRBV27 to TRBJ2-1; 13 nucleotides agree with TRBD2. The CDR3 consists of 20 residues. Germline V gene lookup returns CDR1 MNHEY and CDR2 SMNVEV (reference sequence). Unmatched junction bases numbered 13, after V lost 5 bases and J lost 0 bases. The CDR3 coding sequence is TGTGCCAGCAGTCCCCGGCGACTAGCGGGAGGACTGAGCTCCTACAATGAGCAGTTCTTC. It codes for CASSPRRLAGGLSSYNEQFF.

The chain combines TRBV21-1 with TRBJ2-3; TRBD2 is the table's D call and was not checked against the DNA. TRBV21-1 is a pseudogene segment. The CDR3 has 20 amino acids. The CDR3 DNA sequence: TGTGCCAGCAGTACCGAGAGGAGGCTAGCGGGGCCTAGGAGCACAGATACGCAGTATTTT. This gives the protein CASSTERRLAGPRSTDTQYF.

The CDR3 bases are TGTGCCACCAGTAGTAGGGGCGGGAGGGCCGACAATGAGCAGTTCTTC. Translated: CATSSRGGRADNEQFF. The chain links TRBV24-1 to TRBJ2-1; the match to TRBD2 covers 9 bases. The germline gives CDR1 KGHDR, CDR2 SFDVKD. The CDR3 extends over 16 amino acids. J was trimmed by 5 bases and V by 6 bases; bases with no gene match: 10.

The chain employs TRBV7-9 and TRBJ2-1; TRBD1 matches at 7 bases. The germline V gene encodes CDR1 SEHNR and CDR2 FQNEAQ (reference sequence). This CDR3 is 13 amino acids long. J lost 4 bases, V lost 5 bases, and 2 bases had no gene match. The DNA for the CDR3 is TGTGCCAGCAGCCGGGGACAGTACAATGAGCAGTTCTTC. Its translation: CASSRGQYNEQFF.

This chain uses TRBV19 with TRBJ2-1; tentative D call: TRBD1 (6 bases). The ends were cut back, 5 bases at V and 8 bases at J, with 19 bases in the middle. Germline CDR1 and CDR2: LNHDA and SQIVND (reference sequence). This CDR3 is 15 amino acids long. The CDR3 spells CASSHLGGGRHEQFF. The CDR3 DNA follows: TGTGCCAGTAGTCACTTAGGGGGTGGAAGACATGAGCAGTTCTTC.

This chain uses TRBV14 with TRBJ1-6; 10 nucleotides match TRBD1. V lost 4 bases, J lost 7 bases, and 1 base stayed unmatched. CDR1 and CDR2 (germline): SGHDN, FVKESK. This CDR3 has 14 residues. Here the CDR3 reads CASSLGQGNSPLHF. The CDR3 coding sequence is TGTGCCAGCAGCCTGGGACAGGGGAATTCACCCCTCCACTTT.

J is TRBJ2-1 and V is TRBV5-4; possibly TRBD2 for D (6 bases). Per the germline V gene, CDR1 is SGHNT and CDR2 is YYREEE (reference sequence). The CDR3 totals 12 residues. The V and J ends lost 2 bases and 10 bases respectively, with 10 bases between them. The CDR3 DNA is TGTGCCAGCAGCTTCCCAGGGAGGGAGCAGTTCTTC. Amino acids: CASSFPGREQFF.

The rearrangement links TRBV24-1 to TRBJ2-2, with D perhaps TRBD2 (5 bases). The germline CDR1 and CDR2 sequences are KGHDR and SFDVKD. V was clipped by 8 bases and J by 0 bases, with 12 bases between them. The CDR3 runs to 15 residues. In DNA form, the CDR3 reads TGTGCCACCATGAGCGGAAAATCGAACACCGGGGAGCTGTTTTTT. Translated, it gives CATMSGKSNTGELFF.

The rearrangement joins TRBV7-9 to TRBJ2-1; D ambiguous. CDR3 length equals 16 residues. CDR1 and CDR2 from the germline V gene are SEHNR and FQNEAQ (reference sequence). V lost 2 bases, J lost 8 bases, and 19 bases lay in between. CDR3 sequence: CASSLLTGPRSDEQFF. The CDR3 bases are TGTGCCAGCAGCTTATTAACGGGTCCCCGTTCCGATGAGCAGTTCTTC.

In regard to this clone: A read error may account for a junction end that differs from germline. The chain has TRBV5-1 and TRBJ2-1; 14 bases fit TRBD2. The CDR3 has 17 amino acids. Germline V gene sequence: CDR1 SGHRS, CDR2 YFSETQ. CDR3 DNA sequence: TGTGCCAGCAGCCTAGGACTAGCGGGAGGCTCCTACAATGAGCAGTTCTTC. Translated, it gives CASSLGLAGGSYNEQFF. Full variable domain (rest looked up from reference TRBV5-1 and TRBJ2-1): KAGVTQTPRYLIKTRGQQVTLSCSPISGHRSVSWYQQTPGQGLQFLFEYFSETQRNKGNFPGRFSGRQFSNSRSEMNVSTLELGDSALYLCASSLGLAGGSYNEQFFGPGTRLTVL.

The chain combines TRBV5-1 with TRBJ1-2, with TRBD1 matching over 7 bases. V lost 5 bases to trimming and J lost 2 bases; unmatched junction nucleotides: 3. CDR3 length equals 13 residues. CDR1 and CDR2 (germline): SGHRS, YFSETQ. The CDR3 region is CASRMTGNYGYTF. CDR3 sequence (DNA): TGCGCCAGCAGAATGACAGGGAACTATGGCTACACCTTC.

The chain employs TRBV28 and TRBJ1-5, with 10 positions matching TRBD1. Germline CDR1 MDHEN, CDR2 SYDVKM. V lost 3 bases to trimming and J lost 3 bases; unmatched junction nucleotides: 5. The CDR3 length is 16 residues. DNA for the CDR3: TGTGCCAGCAGTTTGGGACAGGGGCTGATCAATCAGCCCCAGCATTTT. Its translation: CASSLGQGLINQPQHF.